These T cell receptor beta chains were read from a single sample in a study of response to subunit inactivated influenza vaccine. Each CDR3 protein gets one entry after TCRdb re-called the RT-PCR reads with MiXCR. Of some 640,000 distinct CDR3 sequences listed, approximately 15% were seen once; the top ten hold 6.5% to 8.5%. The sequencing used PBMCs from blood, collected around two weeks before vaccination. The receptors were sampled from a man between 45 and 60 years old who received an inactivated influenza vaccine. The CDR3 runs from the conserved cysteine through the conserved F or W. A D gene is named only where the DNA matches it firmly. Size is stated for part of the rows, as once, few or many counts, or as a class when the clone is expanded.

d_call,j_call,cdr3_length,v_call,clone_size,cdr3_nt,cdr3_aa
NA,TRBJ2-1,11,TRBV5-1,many,TGTGCCAGCACCTTCAACAATGAGCAGTTCTTC,CASTFNNEQFF
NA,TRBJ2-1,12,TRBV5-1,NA,TGCGCCAGCTGGGGTGGTCCGGATGAGCAGTTCTTC,CASWGGPDEQFF
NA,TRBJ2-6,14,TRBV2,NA,TGTGCCGGGAGGCAGAGCTCTGGGGCCAACGTCCTGACTTTC,CAGRQSSGANVLTF
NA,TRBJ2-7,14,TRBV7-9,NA,TGTGCCAGCAGCCCCCGGCCGGGCACCTACGAGCAGTACTTC,CASSPRPGTYEQYF
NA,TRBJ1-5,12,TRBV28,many,TGTGCCAGCAGTTTAGCGGGTCAGCCCCAGCATTTT,CASSLAGQPQHF
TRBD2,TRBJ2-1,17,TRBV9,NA,TGTGCCAGCAGCGTAATGGGTGGCGGGGGTGCCTACAATGAGCAGTTCTTC,CASSVMGGGGAYNEQFF
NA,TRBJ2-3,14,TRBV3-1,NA,TGTGCCAGCAGCCAAGTTTTCGGGACAGATACGCAGTATTTT,CASSQVFGTDTQYF
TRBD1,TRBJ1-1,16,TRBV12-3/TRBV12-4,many,TGTGCCAGCCTAGAGGGGGCCGGTATTGTGGACACTGAAGCTTTCTTT,CASLEGAGIVDTEAFF
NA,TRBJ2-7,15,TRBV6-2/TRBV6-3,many,TGTGCCACCATCAGGGTCCGGGAGTTCTCTTACGAGCAGTACTTC,CATIRVREFSYEQYF
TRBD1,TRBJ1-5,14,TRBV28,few,TGTGCCAGCAGCTCCGGGACAGGGTGGCAGCCCCAGCATTTT,CASSSGTGWQPQHF
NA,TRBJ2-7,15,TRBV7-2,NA,TGTGCCAGCAGCTTAGTTGGGGGCGACACCTACGAGCAGTACTTC,CASSLVGGDTYEQYF
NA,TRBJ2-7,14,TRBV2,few,TGTGCCAGCAGTCAAAGGGGAAACTACTACGAGCAGTACTTC,CASSQRGNYYEQYF
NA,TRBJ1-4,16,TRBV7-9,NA,TGTGCCAGCAGCCCGCCCCGAGGACAGTCTAATGAAAAACTGTTTTTT,CASSPPRGQSNEKLFF
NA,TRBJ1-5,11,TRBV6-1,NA,TGTGCCAGCAGTGAAATTCAGCCCCAGCATTTT,CASSEIQPQHF
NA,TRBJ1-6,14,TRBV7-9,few,TGTGCCAGCAGCTTAGGAGGGGCGGAGACACCCCTCCACTTT,CASSLGGAETPLHF
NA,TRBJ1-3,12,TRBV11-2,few,TGTGCCAGCAGCTTAGCGCAGGGGACCATATATTTT,CASSLAQGTIYF
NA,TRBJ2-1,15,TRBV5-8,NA,TGTGCCAGCAGCTTGGGGCAGACCTACTACAATGAGCAGTTCTTC,CASSLGQTYYNEQFF
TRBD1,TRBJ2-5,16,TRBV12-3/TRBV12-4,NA,TGTGCCAGCAGATCCACAGGGGTACCCACTCAAGAGACCCAGTACTTC,CASRSTGVPTQETQYF
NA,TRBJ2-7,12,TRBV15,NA,TGTGCCACCAGCAGTCTAGACTACGAGCAGTACTTC,CATSSLDYEQYF
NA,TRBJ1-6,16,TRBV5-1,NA,TGCGCCAGCATCTTGGGCGCTAGCTCCTATAATTCACCCCTCCACTTT,CASILGASSYNSPLHF
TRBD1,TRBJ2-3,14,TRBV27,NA,TGTGCCAGCAGTTTACACAGGGGGACAGATACGCAGTATTTT,CASSLHRGTDTQYF
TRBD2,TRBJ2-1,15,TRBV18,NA,TGTGCCAGCTCACCGGCGGGAGATCCCTTCAATGAGCAGTTCTTC,CASSPAGDPFNEQFF